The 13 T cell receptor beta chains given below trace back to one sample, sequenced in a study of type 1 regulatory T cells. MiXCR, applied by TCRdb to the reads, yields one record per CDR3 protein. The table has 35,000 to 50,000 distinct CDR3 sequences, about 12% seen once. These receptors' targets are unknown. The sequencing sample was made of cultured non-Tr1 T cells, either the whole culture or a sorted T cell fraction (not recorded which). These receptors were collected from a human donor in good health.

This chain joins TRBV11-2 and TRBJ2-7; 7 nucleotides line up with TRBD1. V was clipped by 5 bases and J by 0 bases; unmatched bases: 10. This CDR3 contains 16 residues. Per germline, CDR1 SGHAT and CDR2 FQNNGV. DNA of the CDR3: TGTGCCAGCAGCCCCCGTACGACAGGGACCTCCTACGAGCAGTACTTC. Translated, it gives CASSPRTTGTSYEQYF.

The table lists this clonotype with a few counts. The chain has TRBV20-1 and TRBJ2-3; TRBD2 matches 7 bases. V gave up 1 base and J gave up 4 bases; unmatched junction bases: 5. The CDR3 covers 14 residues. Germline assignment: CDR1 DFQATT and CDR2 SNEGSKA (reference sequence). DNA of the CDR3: TGCAGTGCTAGAGCGTCGGGAGGCTCAGATACGCAGTATTTT. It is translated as CSARASGGSDTQYF.

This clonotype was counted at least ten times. CDR3 bases: TGTGCCAGCAGTACTTACTACGAGCAGTACTTC. It specifies CASSTYYEQYF. The rearrangement uses TRBV28 and TRBJ2-7, with D unclear. The V end was cut by 5 bases, the J end by 3 bases, with 5 bases between. Germline CDR1 reads MDHEN; CDR2 reads SYDVKM. This CDR3 spans 11 amino acids.

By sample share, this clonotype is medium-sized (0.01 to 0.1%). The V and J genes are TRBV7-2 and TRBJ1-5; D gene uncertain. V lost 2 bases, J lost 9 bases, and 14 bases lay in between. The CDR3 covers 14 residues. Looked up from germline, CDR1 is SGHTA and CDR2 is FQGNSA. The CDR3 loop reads CASSLNSASGPQHF. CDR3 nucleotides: TGTGCCAGCAGCTTAAATTCCGCCTCCGGGCCCCAGCATTTT.

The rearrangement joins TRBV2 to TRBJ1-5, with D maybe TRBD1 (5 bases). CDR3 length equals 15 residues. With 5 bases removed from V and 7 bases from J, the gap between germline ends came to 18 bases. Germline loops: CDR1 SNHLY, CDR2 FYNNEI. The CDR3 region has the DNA TGTGCCAGCAGTTTTCAGGAAGGGGAAAGCCAGCCCCAGCATTTT. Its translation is CASSFQEGESQPQHF.

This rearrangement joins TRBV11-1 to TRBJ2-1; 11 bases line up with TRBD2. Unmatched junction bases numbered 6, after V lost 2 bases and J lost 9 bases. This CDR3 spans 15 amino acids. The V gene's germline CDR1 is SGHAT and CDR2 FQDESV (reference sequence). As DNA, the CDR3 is TGTGCCAGCAGCTTATATACTAGCGGGAGCGGTGAGCAGTTCTTC. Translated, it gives CASSLYTSGSGEQFF.

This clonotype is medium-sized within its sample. CDR3 protein: CSVELTENTEAFF. CDR3 DNA: TGCAGCGTTGAGCTGACAGAGAACACTGAAGCTTTCTTT. The rearrangement uses TRBV29-1 and TRBJ1-1; the D gene is possibly TRBD1 (5 bases). This CDR3 spans 13 amino acids. Trimming removed 3 bases at V and 1 base at J, with 9 bases between. Germline values: CDR1 SQVTM, CDR2 ANQGSEA.

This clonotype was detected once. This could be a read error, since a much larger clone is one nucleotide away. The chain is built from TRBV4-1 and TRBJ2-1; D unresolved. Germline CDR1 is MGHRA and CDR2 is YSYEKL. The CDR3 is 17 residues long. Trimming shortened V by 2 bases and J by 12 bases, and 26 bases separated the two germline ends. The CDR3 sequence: CASSQYPPPRSQSGQFF. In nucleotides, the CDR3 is TGCGCCAGCAGCCAATACCCGCCCCCTAGGAGCCAAAGTGGGCAGTTCTTC.

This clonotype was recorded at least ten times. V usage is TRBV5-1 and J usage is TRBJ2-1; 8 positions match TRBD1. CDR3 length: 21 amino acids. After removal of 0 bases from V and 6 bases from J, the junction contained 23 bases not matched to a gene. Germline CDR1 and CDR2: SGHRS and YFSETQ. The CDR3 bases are TGCGCCAGCAGCTTGGTCGGGACAGGACTTACCACCACCAAAGCTTCCAATGAGCAGTTCTTC. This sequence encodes CASSLVGTGLTTTKASNEQFF.

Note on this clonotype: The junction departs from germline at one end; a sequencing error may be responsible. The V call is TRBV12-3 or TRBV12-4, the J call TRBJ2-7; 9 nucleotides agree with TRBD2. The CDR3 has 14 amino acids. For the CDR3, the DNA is TGTACCAGCAGTTCGACTAGCGGAGGTAGCGAGCAGTACTTC. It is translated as CTSSSTSGGSEQYF.

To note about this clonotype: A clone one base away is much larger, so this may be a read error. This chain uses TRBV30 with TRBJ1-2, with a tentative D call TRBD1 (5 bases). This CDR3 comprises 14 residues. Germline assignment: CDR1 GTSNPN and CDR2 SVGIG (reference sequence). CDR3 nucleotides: TGTGTCTGGAGGCCCCCGGGGAAGGGGTATGGCTACACCTTC. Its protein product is CVWRPPGKGYGYTF.

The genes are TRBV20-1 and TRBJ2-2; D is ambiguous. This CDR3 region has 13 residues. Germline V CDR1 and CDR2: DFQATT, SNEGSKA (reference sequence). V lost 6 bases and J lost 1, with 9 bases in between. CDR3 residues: CSAQTLNTGELFF. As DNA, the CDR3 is TGCAGTGCACAAACTCTGAACACCGGGGAGCTGTTTTTT.

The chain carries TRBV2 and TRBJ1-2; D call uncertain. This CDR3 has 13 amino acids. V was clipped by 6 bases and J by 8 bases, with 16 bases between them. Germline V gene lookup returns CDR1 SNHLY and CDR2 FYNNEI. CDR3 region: CASRVGRQAGYTF. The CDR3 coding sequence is TGTGCCAGCAGGGTAGGGCGCCAAGCGGGCTACACCTTC.